This TCR beta chain was found in a study of T cell repertoires in cytomegalovirus infection. Study background: A matching HLA type, together with CMV infection, was signaled by public TCR beta signatures. Findings of the study overall: Identification of carriers of CMV plus the relevant HLA was performed using cumulative public TCR beta family frequency. Dominating the ex vivo response were TCR beta clonotypes that were CMV-specific and HLA-C-restricted.

About this clonotype itself: The antigen remains unidentified.

TCRdb re-called the reads through MiXCR, storing one row per CDR3 protein. The table lists fewer than 550,000 distinct CDR3 sequences, roughly 29% of them singletons. Source material: PBMCs. The source is a human donor in good health (CMV status not recorded). Some clones in this sample may be carry-over from other donors' samples.

The CDR3 region is CASSDRGRELSSYNEQFF. The CDR3 DNA is TGTGCCAGCAGTGATCGAGGGCGGGAACTCAGCTCCTACAATGAGCAGTTCTTC. The chain combines TRBV2 with TRBJ2-1, with D maybe TRBD2 (6 bases). V was shortened by 3 bases and J by 0 bases, with 18 bases between the two germline ends. This CDR3 spans 18 amino acids. The germline CDR1 and CDR2 sequences are SNHLY and FYNNEI.